One sample yielded the 19 T cell receptor beta chains listed below, sequenced in a study of response to subunit inactivated influenza vaccine. TCRdb fed the RT-PCR reads into MiXCR, producing one record per CDR3 protein. The sample carries 800,000 to 1,000,000 distinct CDR3 sequences, about 20% recorded once. The specimen comprised PBMCs from blood, sampled roughly 5 days after vaccination. The receptors were gathered from a man aged 45-60 years who received an inactivated influenza vaccine.

The CDR3 is CSARDRFVTQYF. CDR3 sequence (DNA): TGCAGTGCTAGAGATAGGTTTGTTACGCAGTATTTT. V is TRBV20-1 and J is TRBJ2-3; D uncertain. V gave up 0 bases and J gave up 8 bases, with 9 bases separating them. CDR1 is DFQATT and CDR2 is SNEGSKA in the germline V gene (reference sequence). CDR3 size: 12 residues.

This clonotype was counted only a few times. The genes are TRBV20-1 and TRBJ2-1; 11 nucleotides match TRBD2. V was clipped by 3 bases and J by 4 bases; unmatched bases: 5. CDR1 and CDR2 (germline): DFQATT, SNEGSKA (reference sequence). The CDR3 contains 15 residues. CDR3 DNA sequence: TGCAGTGCTAGGCAACTAGCGGGGGAATACAATGAGCAGTTCTTC. It encodes CSARQLAGEYNEQFF.

The gene calls are TRBV9 and TRBJ2-1; D unclear. Germline loops: CDR1 SGDLS, CDR2 YYNGEE. This CDR3 comprises 12 residues. The V gene lost 4 bases and the J gene lost 8 bases, with 10 bases spanning the gap. As DNA, the CDR3 is TGTGCCAGCAGCAAGGGCCAGGATGAGCAGTTCTTC. Translated: CASSKGQDEQFF.

This clonotype was seen only a few times. The chain recombines TRBV5-1 with TRBJ1-1; weak D call: TRBD1 (5 bases). Germline values: CDR1 SGHRS, CDR2 YFSETQ. The V end was cut by 4 bases, the J end by 0 bases, with 16 bases between. The CDR3 is 16 amino acids. CDR3 sequence reads: CASSDPTVAMNTEAFF. The CDR3 DNA reads as TGCGCCAGCAGCGATCCGACAGTGGCGATGAACACTGAAGCTTTCTTT.

The chain employs TRBV29-1 and TRBJ2-1, with TRBD2 identical over 11 bases. V shed 4 bases and J 8 bases; nucleotides not matched to a gene: 4. Germline values: CDR1 SQVTM, CDR2 ANQGSEA. The CDR3 runs 13 residues. Written as DNA, the CDR3 is TGCAGCGTTGGCTCTAGCGGGAGGTATGAGCAGTTCTTC. It codes for CSVGSSGRYEQFF.

The rearrangement uses TRBV29-1 and TRBJ1-2; no clear D. Germline V gene lookup returns CDR1 SQVTM and CDR2 ANQGSEA. This CDR3 region has 14 residues. CDR3 in DNA: TGCAGTGCACTCAGCGGGCCGGTAAACTATGGCTACACCTTC. Its translation: CSALSGPVNYGYTF.

This clonotype was seen only a few times. V is TRBV9 and J is TRBJ2-2; D uncertain. Germline CDR1 SGDLS, CDR2 YYNGEE. V lost 2 bases, J lost 0 bases, and 8 bases lay in between. The CDR3 runs 15 residues. CDR3 sequence (DNA): TGTGCCAGCAGCGTTAGCATTACGAACACCGGGGAGCTGTTTTTT. Its protein product is CASSVSITNTGELFF.

The chain joins TRBV6-1 to TRBJ2-1; D uncertain. Trimming removed 6 bases from V and 10 bases from J, with 16 bases in between. Germline V gene data show CDR1 as MNHNS and CDR2 as SASEGT. This CDR3 contains 13 residues. The CDR3 sequence: CASRGRMSGEQFF. The CDR3 DNA follows: TGTGCCAGCAGAGGACGTATGAGTGGCGAGCAGTTCTTC.

This clonotype was seen more than once but under ten times. The chain uses TRBV20-1 and TRBJ2-7; D might be TRBD2 (5 bases). CDR1 DFQATT and CDR2 SNEGSKA come from the germline V gene (reference sequence). CDR3 length equals 11 residues. CDR3 coding DNA: TGCAGCACGGACTCCTCCTACGAGCAGTACTTC. It codes for CSTDSSYEQYF.

This clonotype was seen more than once but under ten times. This chain joins TRBV11-1 and TRBJ2-1; TRBD1 agrees at 7 bases. The CDR3 is made up of 18 amino acids. V lost 5 bases to trimming and J lost 2 bases; unmatched junction nucleotides: 15. Germline values: CDR1 SGHAT, CDR2 FQDESV (reference sequence). This chain's CDR3 is CASSDIWGRDSPYNEQFF. The CDR3 DNA is TGTGCCAGCAGCGACATATGGGGTCGGGACAGCCCCTACAATGAGCAGTTCTTC.

This clonotype came up a few times. The chain recombines TRBV6-5 with TRBJ1-1; D may be TRBD1 (6 bases). Germline V lookup: CDR1 MNHEY, CDR2 SVGAGI. Trimming took off 2 bases at V and 1 base at J, with 11 bases between the two ends. The CDR3 sequence is 15 residues long. The CDR3 protein is CASSYVDSANTEAFF. CDR3 nucleotide sequence: TGTGCCAGCAGTTACGTGGACAGCGCGAACACTGAAGCTTTCTTT.

A few counts support this clonotype. The chain is built from TRBV29-1 and TRBJ1-1, with D uncertain. Germline values: CDR1 SQVTM, CDR2 ANQGSEA. The CDR3 sequence is 11 residues long. Trimming cost V 6 bases and J 2 bases, with 7 bases left between them. CDR3 coding DNA: TGCAGCGTCGCAGATAACACTGAAGCTTTCTTT. This gives the protein CSVADNTEAFF.

This clonotype was seen a few times. The J gene is TRBJ2-5, the V gene TRBV20-1; 7 positions agree with TRBD2. Germline V CDR1 and CDR2: DFQATT, SNEGSKA (reference sequence). V lost 6 bases and J lost 4; bases outside the gene matches: 8. CDR3 length equals 13 residues. The CDR3 sequence: CSAVGGFRETQYF. CDR3 DNA sequence: TGCAGTGCCGTGGGGGGGTTTCGAGAGACCCAGTACTTC.

This clonotype was counted between two and nine times. V and J are TRBV5-1 and TRBJ1-1, with TRBD1 identical over 7 bases. V lost 0 bases and J lost 1; bases outside the gene matches: 9. Germline V CDR1 and CDR2: SGHRS, YFSETQ. The CDR3 is made up of 17 amino acids. CDR3 sequence (DNA): TGCGCCAGCAGCTTGGTCCAGGGGGAGTACGGGAACACTGAAGCTTTCTTT. It translates to CASSLVQGEYGNTEAFF.

This clonotype was recorded a few times. This rearrangement joins TRBV4-2 to TRBJ1-2; no clear D. The CDR3 contains 11 residues. CDR1 is LGHNA and CDR2 is YNFKEQ in the germline V gene. The ends were cut back, 3 bases at V and 8 bases at J, with 7 bases in the middle. The chain's CDR3 is CASSQNGGYTF. The CDR3 DNA reads as TGTGCCAGCAGCCAGAATGGGGGCTACACCTTC.

The chain uses TRBV20-1 and TRBJ2-7; either TRBD1 or TRBD2 may supply D (7 bases each). V lost 7 bases and J lost 5, with 15 bases in between. Germline assignment: CDR1 DFQATT and CDR2 SNEGSKA (reference sequence). This CDR3 region has 12 residues. For the CDR3, the DNA is TGCAGTGGTTCGACAGGGAGGGACGAGCAGTACTTC. Translation gives CSGSTGRDEQYF.

The J gene is TRBJ2-1, the V gene TRBV12-3 or TRBV12-4; D call uncertain. CDR3 size: 14 residues. Trimming took 3 bases from V and 2 from J, leaving 8 bases between them. CDR3 in DNA: TGTGCCAGCAGTTTTGGACGGACCTACAATGAGCAGTTCTTC. Its protein is CASSFGRTYNEQFF.

This clonotype has more than one count but fewer than ten. The CDR3 protein is CAISEGRKSGELFF. CDR3 nucleotides: TGTGCCATCAGTGAGGGCCGGAAAAGCGGGGAGCTGTTTTTT. This chain links TRBV10-3 with TRBJ2-2; D gene unclear. Trimming removed 2 bases from V and 7 bases from J, with 11 bases in between. Germline V gene sequence: CDR1 ENHRY, CDR2 SYGVKD. The CDR3 sequence is 14 residues long.

This rearrangement joins TRBV12-3 or TRBV12-4 to TRBJ1-1; D gene unclear. With 3 bases removed from V and 0 bases from J, the gap between germline ends came to 23 bases. The CDR3 runs to 19 residues. DNA for the CDR3: TGTGCCAGCAGTTTGATGATTGGCGGGGAAAGAAGGATGAACACTGAAGCTTTCTTT. Protein: CASSLMIGGERRMNTEAFF.